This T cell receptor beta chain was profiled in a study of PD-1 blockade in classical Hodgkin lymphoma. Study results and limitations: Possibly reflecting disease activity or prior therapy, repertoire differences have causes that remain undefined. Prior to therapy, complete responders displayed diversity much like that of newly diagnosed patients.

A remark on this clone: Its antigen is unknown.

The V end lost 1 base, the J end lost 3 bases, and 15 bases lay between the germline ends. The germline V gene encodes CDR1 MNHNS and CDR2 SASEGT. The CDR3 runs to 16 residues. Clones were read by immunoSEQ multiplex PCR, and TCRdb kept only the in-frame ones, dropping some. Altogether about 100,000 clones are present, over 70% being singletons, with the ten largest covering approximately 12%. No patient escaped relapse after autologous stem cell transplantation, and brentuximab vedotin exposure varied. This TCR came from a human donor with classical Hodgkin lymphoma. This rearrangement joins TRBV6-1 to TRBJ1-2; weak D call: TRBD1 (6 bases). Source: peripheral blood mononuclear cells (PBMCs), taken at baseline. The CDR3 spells CASSEGTDLKYYGYTF. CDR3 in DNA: TGTGCCAGCAGTGAAGGGACAGACCTAAAGTACTATGGCTACACCTTC.